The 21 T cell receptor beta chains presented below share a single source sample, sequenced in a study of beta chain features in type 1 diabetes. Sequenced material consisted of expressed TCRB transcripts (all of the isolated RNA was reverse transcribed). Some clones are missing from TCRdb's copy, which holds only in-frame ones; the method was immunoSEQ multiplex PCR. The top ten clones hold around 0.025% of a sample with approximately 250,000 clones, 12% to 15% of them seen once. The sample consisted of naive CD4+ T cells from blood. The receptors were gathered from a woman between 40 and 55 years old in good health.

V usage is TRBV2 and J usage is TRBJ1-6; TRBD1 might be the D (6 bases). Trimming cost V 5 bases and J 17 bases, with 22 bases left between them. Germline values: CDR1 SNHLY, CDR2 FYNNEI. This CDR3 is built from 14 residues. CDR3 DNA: TGTGCCAGCAGTTACGGGACACCGGGCCGGAGGATCCACTTT. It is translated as CASSYGTPGRRIHF.

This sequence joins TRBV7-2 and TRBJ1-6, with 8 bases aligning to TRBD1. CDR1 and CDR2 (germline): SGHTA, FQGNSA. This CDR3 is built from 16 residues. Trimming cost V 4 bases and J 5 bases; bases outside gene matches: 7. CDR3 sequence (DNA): TGTGCCAGCAGCTCGCGCGGACAGGGACATAATTCACCCCTCCACTTT. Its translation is CASSSRGQGHNSPLHF.

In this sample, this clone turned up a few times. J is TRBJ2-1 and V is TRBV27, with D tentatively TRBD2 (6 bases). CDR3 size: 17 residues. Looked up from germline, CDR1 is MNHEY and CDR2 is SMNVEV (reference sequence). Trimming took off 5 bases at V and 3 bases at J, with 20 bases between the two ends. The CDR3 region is CASSPSPFPGDYNEQFF. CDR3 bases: TGTGCCAGCAGTCCATCCCCTTTTCCGGGGGACTACAATGAGCAGTTCTTC.

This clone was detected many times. Here the CDR3 reads CASRTSSYNEQFF. CDR3 coding DNA: TGTGCCAGTAGGACTAGCTCCTACAATGAGCAGTTCTTC. The chain combines TRBV2 with TRBJ2-1, with 7 bases identical to TRBD2. Germline assignment: CDR1 SNHLY and CDR2 FYNNEI. The CDR3 contains 13 residues. V was clipped by 9 bases and J by 0 bases; unmatched bases: 2.

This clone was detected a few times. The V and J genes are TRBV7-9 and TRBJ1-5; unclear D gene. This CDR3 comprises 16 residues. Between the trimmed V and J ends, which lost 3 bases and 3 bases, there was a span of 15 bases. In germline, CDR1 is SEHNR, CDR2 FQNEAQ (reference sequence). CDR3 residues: CASSFSGGVANQPQHF. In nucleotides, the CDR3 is TGTGCCAGCAGCTTTTCGGGCGGGGTGGCCAATCAGCCCCAGCATTTT. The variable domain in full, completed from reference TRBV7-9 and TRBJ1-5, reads DTGVSQNPRHKITKRGQNVTFRCDPISEHNRLYWYRQTLGQGPEFLTYFQNEAQLEKSRLLSDRFSAERPKGSFSTLEIQRTEQGDSAMYLCASSFSGGVANQPQHFGDGTRLSIL.

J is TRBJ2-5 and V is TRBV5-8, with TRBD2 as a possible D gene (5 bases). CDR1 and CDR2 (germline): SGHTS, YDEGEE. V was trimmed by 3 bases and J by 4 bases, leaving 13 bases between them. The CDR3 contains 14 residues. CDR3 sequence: CASSWYPGRETQYF. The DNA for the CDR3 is TGTGCCAGCAGCTGGTACCCGGGGAGAGAGACCCAGTACTTC.

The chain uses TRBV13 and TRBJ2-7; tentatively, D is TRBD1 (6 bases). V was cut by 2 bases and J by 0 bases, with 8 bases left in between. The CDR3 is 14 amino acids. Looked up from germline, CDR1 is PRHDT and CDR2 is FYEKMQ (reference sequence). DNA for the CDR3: TGTGCCAGCAGCTTAAGGGACATCTCCTACGAGCAGTACTTC. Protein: CASSLRDISYEQYF.

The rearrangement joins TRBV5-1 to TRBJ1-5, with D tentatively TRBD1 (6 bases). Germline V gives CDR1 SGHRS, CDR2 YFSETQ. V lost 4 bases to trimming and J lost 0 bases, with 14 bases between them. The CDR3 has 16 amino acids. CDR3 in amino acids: CASSPGTGTSNQPQHF. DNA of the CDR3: TGCGCCAGCAGCCCGGGTACAGGGACTAGCAATCAGCCCCAGCATTTT.

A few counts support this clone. The CDR3 DNA follows: TGTGCCAGCAGCTACGGAGACAGGGGTGGCAATCAGCCCCAGCATTTT. It translates to CASSYGDRGGNQPQHF. The J gene is TRBJ1-5, the V gene TRBV7-9, with TRBD1 matching 8 bases. CDR1 and CDR2 (germline): SEHNR, FQNEAQ (reference sequence). V gave up 4 bases and J gave up 2 bases; unmatched junction bases: 7. The CDR3 covers 16 residues.

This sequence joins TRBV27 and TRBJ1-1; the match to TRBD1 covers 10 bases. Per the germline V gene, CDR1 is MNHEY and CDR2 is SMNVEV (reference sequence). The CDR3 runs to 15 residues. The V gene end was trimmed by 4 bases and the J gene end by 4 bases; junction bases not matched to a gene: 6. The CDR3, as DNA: TGTGCCAGCAGTTCGCCCTGGACAGGGGGCACTGAAGCTTTCTTT. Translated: CASSSPWTGGTEAFF.

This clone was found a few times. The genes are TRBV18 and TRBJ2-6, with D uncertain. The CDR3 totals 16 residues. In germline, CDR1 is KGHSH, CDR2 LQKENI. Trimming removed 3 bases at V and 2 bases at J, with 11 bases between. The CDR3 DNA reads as TGTGCCAGCTCACCGACGGCGGTCCCTGGGGCCAACGTCCTGACTTTC. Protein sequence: CASSPTAVPGANVLTF.

The CDR3 sequence: CASSLAPDRVASYEQYF. The CDR3 DNA reads TGCGCCAGCAGCTTGGCCCCCGACAGGGTAGCCTCCTACGAGCAGTACTTC. The rearrangement joins TRBV5-1 to TRBJ2-7; the match to TRBD1 covers 7 bases. CDR3 length: 17 amino acids. The germline gives CDR1 SGHRS, CDR2 YFSETQ. V lost 0 bases, J lost 0 bases, and 9 bases stayed unmatched.

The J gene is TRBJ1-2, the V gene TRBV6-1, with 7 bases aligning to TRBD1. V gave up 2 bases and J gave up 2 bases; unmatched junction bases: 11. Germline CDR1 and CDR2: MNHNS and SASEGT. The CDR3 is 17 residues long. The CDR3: CASSESSIGTANYGYTF. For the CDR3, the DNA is TGTGCCAGCAGTGAATCCTCAATCGGGACAGCAAACTATGGCTACACCTTC.

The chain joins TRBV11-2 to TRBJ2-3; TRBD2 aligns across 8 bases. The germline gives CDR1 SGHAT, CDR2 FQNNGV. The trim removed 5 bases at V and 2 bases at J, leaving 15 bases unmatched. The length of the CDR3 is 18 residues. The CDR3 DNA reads TGTGCCAGCAGCAAGGAGGGCCGGCGGCGGGGGGTCACAGATACGCAGTATTTT. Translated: CASSKEGRRRGVTDTQYF.

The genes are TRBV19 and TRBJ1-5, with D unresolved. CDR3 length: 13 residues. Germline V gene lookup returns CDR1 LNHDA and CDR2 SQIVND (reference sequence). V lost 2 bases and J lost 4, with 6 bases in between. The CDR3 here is CASSIFENQPQHF. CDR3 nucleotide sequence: TGTGCCAGTAGTATATTTGAGAATCAGCCCCAGCATTTT.

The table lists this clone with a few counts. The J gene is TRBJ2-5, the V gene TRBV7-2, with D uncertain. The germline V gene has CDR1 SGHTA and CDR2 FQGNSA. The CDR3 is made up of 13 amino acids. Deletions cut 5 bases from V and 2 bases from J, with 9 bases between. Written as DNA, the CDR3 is TGTGCCAGCAGCCCTGGCAGACAAGAGACCCAGTACTTC. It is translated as CASSPGRQETQYF.

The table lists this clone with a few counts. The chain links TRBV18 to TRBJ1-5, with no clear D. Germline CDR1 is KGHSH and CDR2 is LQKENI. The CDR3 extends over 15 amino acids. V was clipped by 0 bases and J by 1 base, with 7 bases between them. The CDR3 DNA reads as TGTGCCAGCTCACCACCTAATCGGAGCAATCAGCCCCAGCATTTT. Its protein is CASSPPNRSNQPQHF.

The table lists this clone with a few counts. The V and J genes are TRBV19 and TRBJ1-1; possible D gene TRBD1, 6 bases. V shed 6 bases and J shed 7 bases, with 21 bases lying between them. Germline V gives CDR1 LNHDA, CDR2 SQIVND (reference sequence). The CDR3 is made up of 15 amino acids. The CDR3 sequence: CASRNRDRTGYEAFF. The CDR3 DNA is TGTGCCAGTAGGAACCGAGACAGGACGGGTTATGAAGCTTTCTTT.

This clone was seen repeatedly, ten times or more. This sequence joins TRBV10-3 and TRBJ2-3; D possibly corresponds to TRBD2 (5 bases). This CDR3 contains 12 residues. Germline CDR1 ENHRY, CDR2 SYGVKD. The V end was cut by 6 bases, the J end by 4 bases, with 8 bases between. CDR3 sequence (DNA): TGTGCCATCAGCCCCGGGGCAGATACGCAGTATTTT. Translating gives CAISPGADTQYF.

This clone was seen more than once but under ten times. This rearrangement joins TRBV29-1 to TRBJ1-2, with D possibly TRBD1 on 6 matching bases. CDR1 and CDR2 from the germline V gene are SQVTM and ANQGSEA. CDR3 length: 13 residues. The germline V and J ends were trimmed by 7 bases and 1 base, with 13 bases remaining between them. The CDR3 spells CSAGGQDNYGYTF. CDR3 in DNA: TGCAGCGCCGGGGGGCAAGATAACTATGGCTACACCTTC.

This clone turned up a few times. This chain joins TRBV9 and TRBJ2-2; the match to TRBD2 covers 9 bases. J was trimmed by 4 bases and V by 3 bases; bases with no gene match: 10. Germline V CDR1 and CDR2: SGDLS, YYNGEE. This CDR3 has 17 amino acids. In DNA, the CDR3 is TGTGCCAGCAGCGGGGCGGGGGGGCCCCTAGGCACCGGGGAGCTGTTTTTT. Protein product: CASSGAGGPLGTGELFF.